The entry that follows covers one T cell receptor beta chain sequence. Antigen specificity is unknown. Patients were ruled out by autoimmune disease history or systemic immunosuppression. Blood sampling was done at baseline, cycle 4 day 1, and cycle 7 day 1. The germline CDR1 and CDR2 sequences are SGHTA and FQGNSA. J was trimmed by 5 bases and V by 3 bases; bases with no gene match: 6. The CDR3 is made up of 14 amino acids. Produced via immunoSEQ multiplex PCR; TCRdb's table is partial and in-frame only. The table has tens of thousands of clones, 86% seen once. The data are from a study of OX40 agonist ivuxolimab in advanced cancers. General observations from the study: Low clonal expansion, among the lowest seen, marked partial responders at 0.1-3.0 mg/kg. At 0.1 to 3.0 mg/kg and by week 6, CD4+ and CD8+ T cells in the blood had expanded clonally.

Sequences were derived from CD4+ or CD8+ T cells sorted from blood, sampled in a trial of the OX40 agonist ivuxolimab. The chain has TRBV7-2 and TRBJ2-5, with 7 bases fitting TRBD1. The source of this sequence is an adult with an advanced solid tumor such as melanoma, head and neck, liver or kidney cancer. The CDR3, as DNA: TGTGCCAGCAGCTTCAGACAGGGCGGGGAGACCCAGTACTTC. This codes for CASSFRQGGETQYF. The full variable domain, rest sourced from reference TRBV7-2 and TRBJ2-5, is GAGVSQSPSNKVTEKGKDVELRCDPISGHTALYWYRQSLGQGLEFLIYFQGNSAPDKSGLPSDRFSAERTGGSVSTLTIQRTQQEDSAVYLCASSFRQGGETQYFGPGTRLLVL.